This T cell receptor gamma chain was identified in a study of human gamma delta and Vdelta1 T cells. Findings of the study overall: Polyclonal Delta One T cells reportedly showed broad cytotoxic targeting of acute myeloid leukemia.

With V trimmed by 0 bases and J by 7 bases, 15 bases remained unmatched. The V gene's germline CDR1 is GITISATS and CDR2 ISYDGTV (reference sequence). The CDR3 spans 16 residues. TCRdb repeated clone calling on the PCR reads with CATT. The sample shows fewer than 10,000 gamma-chain clones, 45% of them seen only once. In regard to this clone: Its antigen is not known.

Sequenced input: Vdelta1 gamma-delta T cells from blood grown in culture (DOT cells). The clonotype was recovered from a human donor in good health. This chain joins TRGV9 and TRGJ1 or TRGJ2. CDR3 sequence: CALWEVHIDARYKKLF. CDR3 DNA: TGTGCCTTGTGGGAGGTGCATATCGATGCTCGGTATAAGAAACTCTTT.